These 23 T cell receptor beta chains originate from one sample sequenced in a study of blood T cell repertoires in COVID-19. The data were produced by immunoSEQ multiplex PCR, yet TCRdb's version contains in-frame clones alone and is incomplete. The sample shows about 150,000 clones, 80% to 85% of them seen only once. Sequencing was performed on PBMCs or T cells enriched from blood (not recorded which). The origin of the receptors is a man between 65 and 85 years old who had been exposed to COVID-19.

The V call is TRBV28, the J call TRBJ1-2; 7 nucleotides align to TRBD1. CDR3 size: 15 residues. From germline, CDR1 is MDHEN and CDR2 SYDVKM. With V trimmed by 2 bases and J by 7 bases, 10 bases remained unmatched. The CDR3, as DNA: TGTGCCAGCAGTTTAGGAGGGGGCCTCTTGGGTGGCTACACCTTC. It specifies CASSLGGGLLGGYTF.

Only a few counts were recorded for this clone. V usage is TRBV3-1 (or the pseudogene TRBV3-2) and J usage is TRBJ1-2; D not resolved. The V gene's germline CDR1 is LGHDT and CDR2 YNNKEL (reference sequence). The CDR3 consists of 13 residues. V was cut by 1 base and J by 4 bases, with 7 bases left in between. In nucleotides, the CDR3 is TGTGCCAGCAGCCAAGGTGCAGTCTATGGCTACACCTTC. It translates to CASSQGAVYGYTF.

Comment on this clone: This sample also contains other DNA sequences that code for the same CDR3. The CDR3 coding sequence is TGTGCCAGCAGCTTAGGGACTAGCGGCTACAATGAGCAGTTCTTC. Residues: CASSLGTSGYNEQFF. The chain carries TRBV7-2 and TRBJ2-1; 10 positions agree with TRBD2. The CDR3 loop spans 15 amino acids. The J segment lost 3 bases and the V segment lost 1 base, leaving 0 bases of the junction unmatched. Germline V gives CDR1 SGHTA, CDR2 FQGNSA.

This chain uses TRBV5-5 with TRBJ2-1; D uncertain. CDR3 length: 13 amino acids. The germline V and J ends were trimmed by 7 bases and 4 bases, with 12 bases remaining between them. CDR1 SGHKS and CDR2 YYEKEE come from the germline V gene (reference sequence). The CDR3 DNA is TGTGCCAGCGCTCCCGCGGAATACAATGAGCAGTTCTTC. Its protein product is CASAPAEYNEQFF.

The rearrangement joins TRBV27 to TRBJ1-4; D unresolved. The germline V gene has CDR1 MNHEY and CDR2 SMNVEV (reference sequence). Deletions cut 1 base from V and 5 bases from J, with 17 bases between. The CDR3 is 17 amino acids. CDR3 protein: CASSLYTPGGSNEKLFF. The CDR3 DNA reads TGTGCCAGCAGTTTATATACCCCCGGCGGGTCAAATGAAAAACTGTTTTTT.

This clone was seen a single time. The chain is built from TRBV11-2 and TRBJ2-7; maybe TRBD1 (5 bases). Germline CDR1 and CDR2: SGHAT and FQNNGV. V dropped 5 bases and J dropped 6 bases, with 14 bases sitting between them. This CDR3 is 13 amino acids long. CDR3 sequence reads: CASSPGAKGEQYF. The CDR3 DNA follows: TGTGCCAGCAGCCCTGGGGCGAAGGGCGAGCAGTACTTC.

As to this clone: Other DNA sequences in the sample encode the same CDR3. The chain joins TRBV5-1 to TRBJ2-5; 10 bases are a match to TRBD2. The CDR3 loop spans 15 amino acids. J gave up 5 bases and V 1 base, and 5 bases lay outside the gene matches. CDR1 and CDR2 from the germline V gene are SGHRS and YFSETQ. CDR3 residues: CASSLTSGEGETQYF. CDR3 nucleotide sequence: TGCGCCAGCAGCTTGACTAGCGGGGAAGGGGAGACCCAGTACTTC.

The chain uses TRBV19 and TRBJ2-1; 11 nucleotides align to TRBD2. CDR1 LNHDA and CDR2 SQIVND come from the germline V gene (reference sequence). This CDR3 is 18 amino acids long. V trimming: 4 bases; J trimming: 0 bases; junction bases outside the gene matches: 8. The CDR3 coding sequence is TGTGCCAGTAGTAGAGGACTAGCGGGCGCGAGCTCCTACAATGAGCAGTTCTTC. The encoded protein is CASSRGLAGASSYNEQFF.

The rearrangement uses TRBV9 and TRBJ2-7; 8 bases fit TRBD1. The V and J ends lost 3 bases and 7 bases, in that order; junction bases with no gene match: 9. Germline V gene sequence: CDR1 SGDLS, CDR2 YYNGEE. The CDR3 totals 14 residues. DNA for the CDR3: TGTGCCAGCAGCGCCAAGGGACAGGAGCGGGAGCAGTACTTC. Its translation: CASSAKGQEREQYF. Together with reference TRBV9 and TRBJ2-7, the CDR3 gives the full variable domain: DSGVTQTPKHLITATGQRVTLRCSPRSGDLSVYWYQQSLDQGLQFLIQYYNGEERAKGNILERFSAQQFPDLHSELNLSSLELGDSALYFCASSAKGQEREQYFGPGTRLTVT.

On this clone: The sample carries other DNA sequences with the same CDR3. V gene TRBV19 combines with J gene TRBJ2-2, with D possibly being TRBD1 (6 bases). Germline V gene sequence: CDR1 LNHDA, CDR2 SQIVND (reference sequence). V lost 3 bases and J 1 base, leaving 12 bases between the germline ends. The CDR3 loop spans 16 amino acids. The DNA of the CDR3 is TGTGCCAGTAGTATTAGGGCCAGGGGGAACACCGGGGAGCTGTTTTTT. Its translation is CASSIRARGNTGELFF.

The V call is TRBV30, the J call TRBJ1-3; possibly TRBD1 for D (5 bases). The CDR3 is made up of 17 amino acids. Trimming left V 1 base short and J 5 bases short, with 21 bases between. Germline values: CDR1 GTSNPN, CDR2 SVGIG (reference sequence). The CDR3 nucleotides are TGTGCCTGGAGTGAAAGGACCGGGGACTCGCGACGAAACACCATATATTTT. The encoded protein is CAWSERTGDSRRNTIYF.

CDR3: CASSVSGRGNEQFF. The CDR3, as DNA: TGCGCCAGCAGCGTCAGCGGGAGAGGAAATGAGCAGTTCTTC. V usage is TRBV5-1 and J usage is TRBJ2-1, with 8 bases aligning to TRBD2. With 4 bases clipped from V and 7 bases from J, the junction kept 7 bases outside the gene matches. The CDR3 contains 14 residues. The germline CDR1 and CDR2 sequences are SGHRS and YFSETQ.

This rearrangement joins TRBV6-6 to TRBJ2-7, with D tentatively TRBD2 (6 bases). CDR1 is MNHNY and CDR2 is SVGAGI in the germline V gene (reference sequence). Trimming cost V 2 bases and J 2 bases, with 10 bases left between them. The CDR3 is 14 residues long. DNA of the CDR3: TGTGCCAGCAGTTACCGCCCGGGAGCCTACGAGCAGTACTTC. Amino acid sequence: CASSYRPGAYEQYF.

The chain combines TRBV27 with TRBJ1-5; D remains unclear. Trimming took off 5 bases at V and 3 bases at J, with 17 bases between the two ends. Germline CDR1 and CDR2: MNHEY and SMNVEV (reference sequence). The CDR3 totals 16 residues. The CDR3 bases are TGTGCCAGCAGTCCCCACGGCGGCCCCTACAATCAGCCCCAGCATTTT. The encoded protein is CASSPHGGPYNQPQHF.

The CDR3 DNA sequence: TGTGCCAGCAGCGATTTAGCGGGAGGGTTATACAATGAGCAGTTCTTC. Encoded protein: CASSDLAGGLYNEQFF. The chain recombines TRBV7-9 with TRBJ2-1; 11 nucleotides match TRBD2. CDR3 length equals 16 residues. Germline loops: CDR1 SEHNR, CDR2 FQNEAQ (reference sequence). Unmatched junction bases numbered 7, after V lost 5 bases and J lost 4 bases. Together with reference TRBV7-9 and TRBJ2-1, the CDR3 gives the full variable domain: DTGVSQNPRHKITKRGQNVTFRCDPISEHNRLYWYRQTLGQGPEFLTYFQNEAQLEKSRLLSDRFSAERPKGSFSTLEIQRTEQGDSAMYLCASSDLAGGLYNEQFFGPGTRLTVL.

This clone occurred a few times. V and J are TRBV27 and TRBJ1-5; D is undetermined. Looked up from germline, CDR1 is MNHEY and CDR2 is SMNVEV (reference sequence). This CDR3 contains 13 residues. V was shortened by 3 bases and J by 5 bases, with 8 bases between the two germline ends. The CDR3 DNA sequence: TGTGCCAGCAGTTTTAAGAGCCATCAGCCCCAGCATTTT. Amino acid sequence: CASSFKSHQPQHF.

V and J are TRBV19 and TRBJ1-5; D uncertain. The CDR3 loop spans 15 amino acids. Per the germline V gene, CDR1 is LNHDA and CDR2 is SQIVND (reference sequence). The V end was cut by 5 bases, the J end by 0 bases, with 11 bases between. CDR3: CASSPPGSSNQPQHF. The CDR3 nucleotides are TGTGCCAGTAGTCCTCCGGGATCTAGCAATCAGCCCCAGCATTTT.

The genes are TRBV19 and TRBJ2-7; 7 nucleotides line up with TRBD1. CDR3 length equals 13 residues. The ends lost 6 bases at V and 5 bases at J; junction bases unmatched: 7. CDR1 LNHDA and CDR2 SQIVND come from the germline V gene (reference sequence). The CDR3 spells CASRRTGVDEQYF. Here the CDR3 DNA reads TGTGCCAGTAGACGTACAGGGGTGGACGAGCAGTACTTC.

The chain joins TRBV2 to TRBJ1-3; 9 nucleotides line up with TRBD1. Trimming cost V 6 bases and J 6 bases; bases outside gene matches: 6. Germline V gene lookup returns CDR1 SNHLY and CDR2 FYNNEI. This CDR3 spans 14 amino acids. This chain's CDR3 is CASRAGQGENTIYF. The CDR3 bases are TGTGCCAGCAGGGCGGGACAGGGTGAAAACACCATATATTTT.

The chain recombines TRBV9 with TRBJ1-3, with 10 bases aligning to TRBD1. Germline V lookup: CDR1 SGDLS, CDR2 YYNGEE. V gave up 3 bases and J gave up 2 bases; unmatched junction bases: 2. The CDR3 consists of 15 residues. CDR3: CASSDGTGAGNTIYF. For the CDR3, the DNA is TGTGCCAGCAGCGACGGGACAGGGGCTGGAAACACCATATATTTT.

The chain employs TRBV7-2 and TRBJ1-6, with D tentatively TRBD1 (6 bases). V lost 7 bases to trimming and J lost 13 bases, with 14 bases between them. Germline CDR1 and CDR2: SGHTA and FQGNSA. This CDR3 has 12 residues. CDR3: CASTPGVTPLHF. CDR3 in DNA: TGTGCCAGCACCCCAGGGGTTACTCCCCTCCACTTT.

V usage is TRBV5-4 and J usage is TRBJ1-1, with D perhaps matching TRBD1 (6 bases). Germline CDR1 and CDR2: SGHNT and YYREEE (reference sequence). This CDR3 contains 12 residues. Trimming shortened V by 4 bases and J by 7 bases, and 11 bases separated the two germline ends. Here the CDR3 DNA reads TGTGCCAGCAGCGATACAGGGTTTGAAGCTTTCTTT. Amino acids: CASSDTGFEAFF.

This chain uses TRBV18 with TRBJ1-4; 12 nucleotides align to TRBD1. The CDR3 has 16 residues. CDR1 is KGHSH and CDR2 is LQKENI in the germline V gene. Losses at the gene ends were 3 bases for V and 8 bases for J; bases not matched to a gene: 7. The CDR3, as DNA: TGTGCCAGCTCACCGGGGACAGGGGGCAAAGGCGAAAAACTGTTTTTT. This codes for CASSPGTGGKGEKLFF.